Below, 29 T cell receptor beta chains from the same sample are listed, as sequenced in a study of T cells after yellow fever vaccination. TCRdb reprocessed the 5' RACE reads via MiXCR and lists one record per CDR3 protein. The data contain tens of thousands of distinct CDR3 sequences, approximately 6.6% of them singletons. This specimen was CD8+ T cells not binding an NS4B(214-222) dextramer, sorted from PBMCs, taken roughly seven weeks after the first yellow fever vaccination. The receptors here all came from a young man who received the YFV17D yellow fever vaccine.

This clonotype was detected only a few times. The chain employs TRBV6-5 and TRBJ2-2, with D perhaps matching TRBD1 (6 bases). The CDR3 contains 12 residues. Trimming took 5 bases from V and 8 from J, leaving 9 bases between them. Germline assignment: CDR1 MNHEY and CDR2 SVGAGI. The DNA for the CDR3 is TGTGCCAGCAGTCCAGACAGGGGGGAGCTGTTTTTT. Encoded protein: CASSPDRGELFF.

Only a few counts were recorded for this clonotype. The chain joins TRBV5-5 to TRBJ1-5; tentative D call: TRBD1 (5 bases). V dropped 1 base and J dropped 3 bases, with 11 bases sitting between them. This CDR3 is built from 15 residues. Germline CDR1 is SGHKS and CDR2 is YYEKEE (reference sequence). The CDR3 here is CASSLWGLPNQPQHF. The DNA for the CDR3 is TGTGCCAGCAGCTTGTGGGGGTTGCCCAATCAGCCCCAGCATTTT. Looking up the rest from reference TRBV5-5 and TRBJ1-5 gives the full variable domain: DAGVTQSPTHLIKTRGQQVTLRCSPISGHKSVSWYQQVLGQGPQFIFQYYEKEERGRGNFPDRFSARQFPNYSSELNVNALLLGDSALYLCASSLWGLPNQPQHFGDGTRLSIL.

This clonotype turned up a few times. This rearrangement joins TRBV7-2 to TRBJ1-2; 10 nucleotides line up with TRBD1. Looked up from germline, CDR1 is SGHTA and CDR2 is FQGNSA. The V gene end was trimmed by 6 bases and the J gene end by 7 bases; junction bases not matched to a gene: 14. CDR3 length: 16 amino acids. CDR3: CASSRLTGGASAGYTF. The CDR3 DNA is TGTGCCAGCAGTCGGCTGACAGGGGGCGCGTCGGCTGGCTACACCTTC.

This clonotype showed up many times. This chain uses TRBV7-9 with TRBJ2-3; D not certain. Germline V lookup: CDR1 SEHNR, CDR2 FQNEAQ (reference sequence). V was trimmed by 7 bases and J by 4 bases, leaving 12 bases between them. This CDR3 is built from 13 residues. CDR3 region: CASNYYLADTQYF. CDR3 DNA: TGTGCCAGCAACTACTATCTGGCAGATACGCAGTATTTT.

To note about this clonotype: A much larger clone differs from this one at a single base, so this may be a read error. CDR3 sequence reads: CASSFQSDKQYF. The CDR3 coding sequence is TGTGCCAGCAGTTTCCAATCAGATAAGCAGTATTTT. The V call is TRBV12-3 or TRBV12-4, the J call TRBJ2-3, with D unclear. The CDR3 is 12 amino acids.

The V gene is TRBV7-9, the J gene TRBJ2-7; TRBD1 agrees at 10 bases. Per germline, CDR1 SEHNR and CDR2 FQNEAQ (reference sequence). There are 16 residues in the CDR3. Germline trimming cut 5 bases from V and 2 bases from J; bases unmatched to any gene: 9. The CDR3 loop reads CASSPKTGTGAYEQYF. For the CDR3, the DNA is TGTGCCAGCAGCCCCAAAACCGGGACAGGGGCCTACGAGCAGTACTTC.

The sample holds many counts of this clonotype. CDR3 DNA: TGTGCCAGCAGCTTAGGAACTAGCGGGGCAGATACGCAGTATTTT. Its translation: CASSLGTSGADTQYF. The chain carries TRBV7-2 and TRBJ2-3; TRBD2 agrees at 10 bases. V was clipped by 1 base and J by 4 bases; unmatched bases: 2. The germline V gene has CDR1 SGHTA and CDR2 FQGNSA. The CDR3 consists of 15 residues.

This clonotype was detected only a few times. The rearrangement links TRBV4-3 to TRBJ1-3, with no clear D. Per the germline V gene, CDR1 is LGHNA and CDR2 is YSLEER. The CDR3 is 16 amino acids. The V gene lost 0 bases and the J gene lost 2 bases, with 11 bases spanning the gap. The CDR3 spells CASSQDTVGAGNTIYF. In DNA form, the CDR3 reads TGCGCCAGCAGCCAAGATACGGTCGGGGCTGGAAACACCATATATTTT.

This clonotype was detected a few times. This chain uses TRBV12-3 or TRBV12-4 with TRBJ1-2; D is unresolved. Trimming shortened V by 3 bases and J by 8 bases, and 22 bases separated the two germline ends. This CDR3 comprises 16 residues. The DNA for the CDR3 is TGTGCCAGCAGTTTCGGGCTGGACGGTCCGTTTGGGGGCTACACCTTC. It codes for CASSFGLDGPFGGYTF.

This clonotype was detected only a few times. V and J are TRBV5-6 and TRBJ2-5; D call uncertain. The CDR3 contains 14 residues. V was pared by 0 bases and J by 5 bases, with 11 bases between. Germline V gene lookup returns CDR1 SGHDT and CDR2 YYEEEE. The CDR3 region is CASSLDVGWETQYF. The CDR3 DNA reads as TGTGCCAGCAGCTTGGATGTTGGGTGGGAGACCCAGTACTTC.

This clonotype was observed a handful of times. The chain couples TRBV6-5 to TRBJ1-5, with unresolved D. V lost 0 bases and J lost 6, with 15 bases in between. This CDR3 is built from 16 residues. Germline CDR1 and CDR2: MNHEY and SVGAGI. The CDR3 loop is CASSYSRPSGVQPQHF. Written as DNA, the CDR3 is TGTGCCAGCAGTTACTCACGGCCGTCCGGAGTTCAGCCCCAGCATTTT.

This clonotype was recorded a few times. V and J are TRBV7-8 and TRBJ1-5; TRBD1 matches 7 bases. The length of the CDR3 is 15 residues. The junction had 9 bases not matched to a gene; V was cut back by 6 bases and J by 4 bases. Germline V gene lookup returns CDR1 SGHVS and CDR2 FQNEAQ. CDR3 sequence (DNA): TGTGCCAGCAGTCAAGGACAGGTCCCAAATCAGCCCCAGCATTTT. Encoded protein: CASSQGQVPNQPQHF.

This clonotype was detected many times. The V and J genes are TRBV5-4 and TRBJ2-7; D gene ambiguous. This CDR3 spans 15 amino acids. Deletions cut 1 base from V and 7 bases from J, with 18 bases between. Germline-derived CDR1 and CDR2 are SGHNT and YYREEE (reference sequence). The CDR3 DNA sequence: TGTGCCAGCAGCTTGAGCCCCGGGCCCCCCGAGGAGCAGTACTTC. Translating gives CASSLSPGPPEEQYF.

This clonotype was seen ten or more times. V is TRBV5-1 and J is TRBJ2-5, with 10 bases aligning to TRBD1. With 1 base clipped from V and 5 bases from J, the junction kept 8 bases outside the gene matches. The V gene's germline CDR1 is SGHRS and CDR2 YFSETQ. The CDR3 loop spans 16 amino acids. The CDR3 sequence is CASSLFRDRGGETQYF. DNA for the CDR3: TGCGCCAGCAGCTTGTTCCGGGACAGGGGCGGCGAGACCCAGTACTTC.

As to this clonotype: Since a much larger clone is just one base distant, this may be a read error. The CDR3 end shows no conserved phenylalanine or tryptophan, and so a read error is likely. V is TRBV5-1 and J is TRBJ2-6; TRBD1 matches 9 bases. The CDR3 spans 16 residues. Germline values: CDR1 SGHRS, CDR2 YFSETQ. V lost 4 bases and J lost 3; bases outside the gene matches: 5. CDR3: CASSEDRGNGANVLTL. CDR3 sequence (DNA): TGCGCCAGCAGCGAGGACAGGGGCAATGGGGCCAACGTCCTGACTCTC.

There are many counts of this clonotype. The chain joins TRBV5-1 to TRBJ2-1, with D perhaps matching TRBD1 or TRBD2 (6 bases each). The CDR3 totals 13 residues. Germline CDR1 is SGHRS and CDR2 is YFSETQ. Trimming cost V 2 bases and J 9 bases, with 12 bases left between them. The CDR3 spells CASSLNGGGEQFF. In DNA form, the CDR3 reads TGCGCCAGCAGCTTAAACGGGGGCGGTGAGCAGTTCTTC.

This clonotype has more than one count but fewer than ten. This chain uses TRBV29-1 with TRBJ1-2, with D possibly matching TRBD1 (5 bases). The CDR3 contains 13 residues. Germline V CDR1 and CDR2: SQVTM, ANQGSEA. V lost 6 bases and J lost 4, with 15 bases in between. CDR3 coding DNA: TGCAGCGTCGCTGGGGGGGGTTCCTATGGCTACACCTTC. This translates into CSVAGGGSYGYTF.

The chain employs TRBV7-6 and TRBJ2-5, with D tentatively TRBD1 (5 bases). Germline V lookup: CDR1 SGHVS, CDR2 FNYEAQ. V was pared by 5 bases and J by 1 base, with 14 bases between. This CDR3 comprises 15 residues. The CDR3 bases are TGTGCCAGCAGCGACCCGACAGACTTCCAAGAGACCCAGTACTTC. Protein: CASSDPTDFQETQYF. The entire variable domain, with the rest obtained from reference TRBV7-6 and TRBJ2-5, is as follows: GAGVSQSPRYKVTKRGQDVALRCDPISGHVSLYWYRQALGQGPEFLTYFNYEAQQDKSGLPNDRFSAERPEGSISTLTIQRTEQRDSAMYRCASSDPTDFQETQYFGPGTRLLVL.

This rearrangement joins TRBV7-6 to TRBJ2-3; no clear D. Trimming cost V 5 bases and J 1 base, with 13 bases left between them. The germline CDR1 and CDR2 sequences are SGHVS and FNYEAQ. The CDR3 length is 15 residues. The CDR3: CASSLPPERTDTQYF. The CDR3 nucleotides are TGTGCCAGCAGCCTTCCCCCGGAGCGCACAGATACGCAGTATTTT.

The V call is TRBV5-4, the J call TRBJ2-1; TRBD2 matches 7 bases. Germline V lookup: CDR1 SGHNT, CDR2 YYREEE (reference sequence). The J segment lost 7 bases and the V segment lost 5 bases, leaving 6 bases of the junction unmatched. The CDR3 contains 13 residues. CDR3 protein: CASRMGGSNEQFF. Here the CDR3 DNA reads TGTGCCAGCAGGATGGGGGGGAGTAATGAGCAGTTCTTC.

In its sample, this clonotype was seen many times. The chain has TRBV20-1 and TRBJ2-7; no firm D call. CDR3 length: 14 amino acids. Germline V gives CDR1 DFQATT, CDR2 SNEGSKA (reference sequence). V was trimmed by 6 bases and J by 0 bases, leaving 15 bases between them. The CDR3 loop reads CSAPRSPSSYEQYF. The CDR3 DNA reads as TGCAGTGCCCCACGGAGTCCTAGCTCCTACGAGCAGTACTTC.

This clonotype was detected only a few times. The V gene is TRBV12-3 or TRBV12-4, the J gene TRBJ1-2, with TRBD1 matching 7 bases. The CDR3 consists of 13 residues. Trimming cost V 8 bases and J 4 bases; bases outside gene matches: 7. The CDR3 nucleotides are TGTGCCAGCTGGGTACAGGGGTCCTATGGCTACACCTTC. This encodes CASWVQGSYGYTF.

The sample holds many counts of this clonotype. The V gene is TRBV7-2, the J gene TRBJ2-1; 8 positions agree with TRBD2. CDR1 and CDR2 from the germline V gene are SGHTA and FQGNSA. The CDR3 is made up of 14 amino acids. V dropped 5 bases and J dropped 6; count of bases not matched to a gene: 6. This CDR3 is CASSEGLAINEQFF. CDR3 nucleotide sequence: TGTGCCAGCAGCGAAGGACTAGCCATCAATGAGCAGTTCTTC.

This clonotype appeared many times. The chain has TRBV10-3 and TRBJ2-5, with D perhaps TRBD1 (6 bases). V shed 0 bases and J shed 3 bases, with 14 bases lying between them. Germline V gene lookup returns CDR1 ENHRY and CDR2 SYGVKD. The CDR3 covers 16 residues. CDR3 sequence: CAISESTSGGKETQYF. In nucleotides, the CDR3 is TGTGCCATCAGTGAGTCGACCAGTGGGGGCAAAGAGACCCAGTACTTC.

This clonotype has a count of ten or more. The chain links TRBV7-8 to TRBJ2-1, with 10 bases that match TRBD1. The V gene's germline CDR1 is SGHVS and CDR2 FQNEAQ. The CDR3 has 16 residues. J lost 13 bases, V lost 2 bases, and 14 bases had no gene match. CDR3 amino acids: CASSLWFGTGEETQFF. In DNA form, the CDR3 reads TGTGCCAGCAGCTTATGGTTCGGGACAGGGGAAGAAACCCAGTTCTTC.

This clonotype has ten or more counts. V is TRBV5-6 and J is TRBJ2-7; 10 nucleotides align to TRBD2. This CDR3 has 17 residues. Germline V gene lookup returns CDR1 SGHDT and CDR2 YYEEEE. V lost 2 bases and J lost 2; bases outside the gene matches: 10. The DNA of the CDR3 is TGTGCCAGCAGCTTTTTCAGGGCCCTAGCGGGGGCCTACGAGCAGTACGTC. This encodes CASSFFRALAGAYEQYV.

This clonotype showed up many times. CDR3 amino acids: CASSARLAGGPGSETQYF. CDR3 coding DNA: TGTGCCAGCAGCGCCAGACTAGCGGGGGGGCCAGGGTCAGAGACCCAGTACTTC. The chain couples TRBV9 to TRBJ2-5; 14 bases are a match to TRBD2. The CDR3 is 18 amino acids. The germline CDR1 and CDR2 sequences are SGDLS and YYNGEE. The trim removed 3 bases at V and 4 bases at J, leaving 11 bases unmatched.

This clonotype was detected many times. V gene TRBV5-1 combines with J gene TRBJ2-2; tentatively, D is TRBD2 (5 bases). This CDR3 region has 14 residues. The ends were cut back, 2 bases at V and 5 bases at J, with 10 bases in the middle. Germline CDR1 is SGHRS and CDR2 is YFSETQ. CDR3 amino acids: CASSFRGRTGELFF. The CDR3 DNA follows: TGCGCCAGCAGCTTTCGAGGGCGGACCGGGGAGCTGTTTTTT. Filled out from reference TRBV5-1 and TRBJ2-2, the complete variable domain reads KAGVTQTPRYLIKTRGQQVTLSCSPISGHRSVSWYQQTPGQGLQFLFEYFSETQRNKGNFPGRFSGRQFSNSRSEMNVSTLELGDSALYLCASSFRGRTGELFFGEGSRLTVL.

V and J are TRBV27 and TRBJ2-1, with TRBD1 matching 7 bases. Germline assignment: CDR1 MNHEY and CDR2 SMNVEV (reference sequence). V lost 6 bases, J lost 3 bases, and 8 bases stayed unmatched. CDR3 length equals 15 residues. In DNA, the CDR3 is TGTGCCAGCAGCCCAGAGGGGACAGTCTACAATGAGCAGTTCTTC. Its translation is CASSPEGTVYNEQFF.